This TCR beta chain was retrieved from a study of blood T cells in healthy people across ages. Germline CDR1 DFQATT, CDR2 SNEGSKA (reference sequence). This CDR3 has 14 residues. Trimming took off 0 bases at V and 3 bases at J, with 12 bases between the two ends. This clonotype was detected only a few times. Alongside a J-beta primer mix, a sample-barcoded 5' primer served in a second PCR lasting about 7 to 11 cycles. TCRdb re-called the 5' RACE reads through MiXCR, storing one row per CDR3 protein. The table records around 990,000 distinct CDR3 sequences, 35% to 40% of them present only once. The sequence derives from a man younger than 35 in good health. The genes are TRBV20-1 and TRBJ2-7, with no clear D. The sample was blood. The CDR3 nucleotides read TGCAGTGCTAGAGATGCGGAGTTTCGCTACGAGCAGTACTTC. Residues: CSARDAEFRYEQYF.